Presented here are 28 T cell receptor beta chains from one specimen sequenced in a study of blood T cell repertoires in COVID-19. TCRdb's copy holds only in-frame clones and misses some; the assay was immunoSEQ multiplex PCR. The sample contains some 95,000 clones, roughly 80% of which appear only once. Specimen: peripheral blood. These receptor sequences come from a man between 45 and 60 years old who had recovered from COVID-19.

The chain employs TRBV4-1 and TRBJ2-5, with 10 positions matching TRBD1. The CDR3 contains 17 residues. Trimming at V came to 8 bases and at J to 4 bases, leaving 16 bases not matched to a gene. Germline-derived CDR1 and CDR2 are MGHRA and YSYEKL. CDR3 sequence (DNA): TGCGCCAGCGCCCTGGGAAGAGGGACAGGGGTAGGAGAGACCCAGTACTTC. The encoded protein is CASALGRGTGVGETQYF.

The chain uses TRBV18 and TRBJ2-7, with 8 nucleotides matching TRBD1. The germline V gene encodes CDR1 KGHSH and CDR2 LQKENI. This CDR3 is 13 amino acids long. The ends lost 4 bases at V and 6 bases at J; junction bases unmatched: 5. The CDR3 sequence: CASSRDRGGEQYF. The CDR3 nucleotides read TGTGCCAGCTCACGAGACAGGGGAGGCGAGCAGTACTTC.

The chain joins TRBV7-9 to TRBJ2-1; the D gene is possibly TRBD1 (6 bases). V was shortened by 4 bases and J by 0 bases, with 13 bases between the two germline ends. Germline V gives CDR1 SEHNR, CDR2 FQNEAQ (reference sequence). The CDR3 totals 16 residues. The CDR3 loop is CASSSNRDSSYNEQFF. The CDR3 coding sequence is TGTGCCAGCAGCTCCAACAGGGATAGCTCCTACAATGAGCAGTTCTTC.

The V gene is TRBV4-3, the J gene TRBJ1-6; D unresolved. The CDR3 contains 17 residues. Looked up from germline, CDR1 is LGHNA and CDR2 is YSLEER. V was trimmed by 1 base and J by 0 bases, leaving 10 bases between them. CDR3 in amino acids: CASSQVVGSSYNSPLHF. In DNA, the CDR3 is TGCGCCAGCAGCCAAGTAGTAGGGAGCTCCTATAATTCACCCCTCCACTTT.

The chain combines TRBV28 with TRBJ2-3; D gene unclear. V was shortened by 1 base and J by 6 bases, with 17 bases between the two germline ends. Germline CDR1 and CDR2: MDHEN and SYDVKM. The CDR3 runs to 16 residues. The CDR3 here is CASSLLSYRVLDTQYF. CDR3 bases: TGTGCCAGCAGTTTATTAAGTTATCGGGTCCTGGATACGCAGTATTTT.

This chain connects TRBV7-3 to TRBJ2-1; 8 bases align to TRBD2. The CDR3 covers 16 residues. With V trimmed by 5 bases and J by 2 bases, 8 bases remained unmatched. CDR1 is SGHTA and CDR2 is FQGTGA in the germline V gene. CDR3 amino acids: CASSRSSAGAYNEQFF. In nucleotides, the CDR3 is TGTGCCAGCAGCCGGTCCTCAGCGGGAGCCTACAATGAGCAGTTCTTC.

The rearrangement uses TRBV30 and TRBJ2-5; 8 nucleotides align to TRBD2. This CDR3 comprises 13 residues. The junction had 3 bases not matched to a gene; V was cut back by 2 bases and J by 4 bases. Germline CDR1 is GTSNPN and CDR2 is SVGIG (reference sequence). The CDR3 DNA reads as TGTGCCTGGAGTTTAGCGGGGTCAGAGACCCAGTACTTC. It translates to CAWSLAGSETQYF.

V gene TRBV19 combines with J gene TRBJ2-7, with TRBD2 matching 14 bases. Trimming took 5 bases from V and 3 from J; bases not matched to a gene: 9. This CDR3 contains 17 residues. CDR1 is LNHDA and CDR2 is SQIVND in the germline V gene (reference sequence). The CDR3 loop reads CASSPRTSGGNRYEQYF. The CDR3 DNA is TGTGCCAGTAGTCCCCGGACTAGCGGGGGGAACCGCTACGAGCAGTACTTC.

The count of this clone is one. The chain combines TRBV2 with TRBJ2-3; D ambiguous. The V gene's germline CDR1 is SNHLY and CDR2 FYNNEI. The CDR3 consists of 13 residues. V was trimmed by 2 bases and J by 11 bases, leaving 14 bases between them. For the CDR3, the DNA is TGTGCCAGCAGTGAAATGTGGCAGGAAAGGCAGTATTTT. Protein: CASSEMWQERQYF.

The chain joins TRBV28 to TRBJ1-2; D not resolved. V dropped 7 bases and J dropped 4 bases, with 13 bases sitting between them. CDR1 is MDHEN and CDR2 is SYDVKM in the germline V gene. This CDR3 region has 13 residues. Here the CDR3 reads CASTGSRGYGYTF. The DNA of the CDR3 is TGTGCCAGCACGGGTTCTAGAGGCTATGGCTACACCTTC.

The V call is TRBV18, the J call TRBJ1-5, with D unresolved. The CDR3 has 15 residues. Germline lookup yields CDR1 KGHSH and CDR2 LQKENI. V dropped 3 bases and J dropped 4 bases, with 13 bases sitting between them. CDR3 residues: CASSPLADPNQPQHF. CDR3 nucleotide sequence: TGTGCCAGCTCACCCCTAGCAGACCCGAATCAGCCCCAGCATTTT.

The chain combines TRBV19 with TRBJ1-1; D unclear. CDR1 is LNHDA and CDR2 is SQIVND in the germline V gene (reference sequence). The CDR3 runs 14 residues. V gave up 3 bases and J gave up 2 bases, with 10 bases separating them. The CDR3 DNA sequence: TGTGCCAGTAGTATTAGTATCGGTAACACTGAAGCTTTCTTT. It translates to CASSISIGNTEAFF.

V gene TRBV7-3 combines with J gene TRBJ1-2, with 9 bases fitting TRBD1. There are 15 residues in the CDR3. V gave up 2 bases and J gave up 4 bases; unmatched junction bases: 5. Germline lookup yields CDR1 SGHTA and CDR2 FQGTGA. CDR3 residues: CASSLDRGSFYGYTF. CDR3 in DNA: TGTGCCAGCAGCTTAGACAGGGGGTCGTTCTATGGCTACACCTTC.

The chain joins TRBV19 to TRBJ1-2; 7 bases line up with TRBD1. V lost 6 bases to trimming and J lost 6 bases; unmatched junction nucleotides: 7. This CDR3 has 13 amino acids. Germline V gives CDR1 LNHDA, CDR2 SQIVND (reference sequence). CDR3 loop: CASRETGLDGYTF. The DNA for the CDR3 is TGTGCCAGTAGGGAGACAGGGCTGGATGGCTACACCTTC.

This sequence joins TRBV6-4 and TRBJ2-3; 8 positions agree with TRBD2. Germline V gene data show CDR1 as MRHNA and CDR2 as SNTAGT. This CDR3 is 15 amino acids long. V lost 6 bases to trimming and J lost 2 bases; unmatched junction nucleotides: 7. The CDR3 region is CASSPLAGHTDTQYF. In DNA form, the CDR3 reads TGTGCCAGCAGCCCTCTAGCGGGCCACACAGATACGCAGTATTTT.

V is TRBV7-2 and J is TRBJ2-7; tentatively, D is TRBD1 (5 bases). The germline V gene has CDR1 SGHTA and CDR2 FQGNSA. The CDR3 spans 15 residues. V was trimmed by 1 base and J by 3 bases, leaving 13 bases between them. This chain's CDR3 is CASSLDLRQGYEQYF. CDR3 nucleotide sequence: TGTGCCAGCAGCTTAGATCTAAGGCAGGGCTACGAGCAGTACTTC.

The chain combines TRBV5-6 with TRBJ1-2; possible D gene TRBD1, 6 bases. CDR3 length: 14 amino acids. The V end was cut by 4 bases, the J end by 4 bases, with 14 bases between. CDR1 is SGHDT, CDR2 YYEEEE, per germline. The DNA of the CDR3 is TGTGCCAGCAGCGCTGACCCAGGGGCCTATGGCTACACCTTC. It is translated as CASSADPGAYGYTF.

V and J are TRBV7-2 and TRBJ2-7; 7 bases fit TRBD1. The CDR3 has 14 residues. J was trimmed by 6 bases and V by 1 base; bases with no gene match: 6. Germline lookup yields CDR1 SGHTA and CDR2 FQGNSA. DNA of the CDR3: TGTGCCAGCAGCTTAGACAGGGGAGCGCTCGAGCAGTACTTC. Protein product: CASSLDRGALEQYF.

The chain recombines TRBV6-6 with TRBJ2-1; the D gene is possibly TRBD2 (6 bases). The germline gives CDR1 MNHNY, CDR2 SVGAGI (reference sequence). The CDR3 has 15 amino acids. V lost 5 bases and J lost 5, with 16 bases in between. CDR3 sequence (DNA): TGTGCCAGCAGTCTAATAAGTCTAGCGAACAATGAGCAGTTCTTC. Translating gives CASSLISLANNEQFF.

CDR3 DNA: TGTGCCAGCAGTTTGAGGCGGCAAGAGACCCAGTACTTC. This translates into CASSLRRQETQYF. The chain uses TRBV12-3 or TRBV12-4 and TRBJ2-5; the D is unclear. This CDR3 is built from 13 residues. V was shortened by 3 bases and J by 2 bases, with 7 bases between the two germline ends.

This CDR3 reads CASSSLAGGRIDTQYF. DNA of the CDR3: TGTGCCAGCAGCTCACTAGCGGGGGGGCGTATAGATACGCAGTATTTT. V usage is TRBV5-6 and J usage is TRBJ2-3; TRBD2 aligns across 13 bases. The CDR3 is 16 amino acids. The ends lost 3 bases at V and 5 bases at J; junction bases unmatched: 6. CDR1 is SGHDT, CDR2 YYEEEE, per germline.

This clone appeared once. This chain links TRBV5-4 with TRBJ2-2; D uncertain. Germline V gene lookup returns CDR1 SGHNT and CDR2 YYREEE (reference sequence). CDR3 length equals 14 residues. Trimming took 4 bases from V and 3 from J, leaving 10 bases between them. CDR3 loop: CASSIGSYTGELFF. The CDR3, as DNA: TGTGCCAGCAGCATAGGTAGCTACACCGGGGAGCTGTTTTTT.

This clone turned up a few times. This chain joins TRBV9 and TRBJ2-7; 10 nucleotides agree with TRBD2. Per the germline V gene, CDR1 is SGDLS and CDR2 is YYNGEE. The CDR3 is 15 amino acids. The V segment lost 1 base and the J segment 6 bases; nucleotides outside the gene matches: 7. CDR3 bases: TGTGCCAGCAGCGTAAACCCCAGCGGGAGGGGCGAGCAGTACTTC. Encoded protein: CASSVNPSGRGEQYF.

This chain connects TRBV21-1 to TRBJ2-7; the D call TRBD2 from the table was never checked on the DNA. TRBV21-1 is a known pseudogene. This CDR3 has 16 amino acids. This chain's CDR3 is CASSPGTPVLSYEQYF. In DNA, the CDR3 is TGTGCCAGCAGCCCAGGGACTCCCGTGCTCTCCTACGAGCAGTACTTC.

In its sample, this clone was seen a few times. V usage is TRBV11-3 and J usage is TRBJ2-1, with 7 nucleotides matching TRBD1. The V segment lost 5 bases and the J segment 0 bases; nucleotides outside the gene matches: 13. The germline gives CDR1 SGHNT, CDR2 YENEEA. The CDR3 has 18 amino acids. The CDR3 region is CASSPSQWDSDSYNEQFF. CDR3 sequence (DNA): TGTGCCAGCAGCCCTAGCCAATGGGACAGCGACTCCTACAATGAGCAGTTCTTC.

The V call is TRBV30, the J call TRBJ1-2, with D uncertain. V lost 3 bases, J lost 7 bases, and 15 bases lay in between. CDR1 is GTSNPN, CDR2 SVGIG, per germline (reference sequence). The CDR3 covers 13 residues. The CDR3 region has the DNA TGTGCCTGGAGCGCCCGACCGGGTGGTGGCTACACCTTC. It encodes CAWSARPGGGYTF.

The chain links TRBV2 to TRBJ2-4; 8 nucleotides agree with TRBD1. CDR1 and CDR2 from the germline V gene are SNHLY and FYNNEI. The CDR3 is 16 residues long. Trimming removed 6 bases from V and 7 bases from J; junction bases left unmatched: 14. The CDR3 bases are TGTGCCAGCAGCGGGACAGGCGGACCAGATCTGAACATTCAGTACTTC. This encodes CASSGTGGPDLNIQYF.

The gene calls are TRBV7-8 and TRBJ2-7; no firm D call. Trimming removed 2 bases from V and 7 bases from J, with 9 bases in between. This CDR3 has 12 amino acids. Germline values: CDR1 SGHVS, CDR2 FQNEAQ. Here the CDR3 DNA reads TGTGCCAGCAGCTTATTAGCCCCGGAGCAGTACTTC. Protein sequence: CASSLLAPEQYF.